The text below deals with one T cell receptor (beta chain). What it recognizes is unknown. This specimen belongs to a study of molecular identifiers for immune sequencing clone quantification. For naive CD8 T cells, sorting used the CD8+CD4-CCR7+CD45RA+ phenotype. Whole-study results and caveats: Clones that exceeded 20 RNA copies held over 99% of effector molecules, yet under 1% in naive cells.

V shed 5 bases and J 2 bases; nucleotides not matched to a gene: 2. Per the germline V gene, CDR1 is SEHNR and CDR2 is FQNEAQ (reference sequence). The CDR3 length is 15 residues. Each CDR3 protein is one row after TCRdb ran MiXCR on the PCR reads. The repertoire holds 35,000 to 45,000 distinct CDR3 sequences, around a sixth seen once, with roughly 6.6% in the top ten. The gene calls are TRBV7-9 and TRBJ2-6; 8 nucleotides line up with TRBD1. This receptor was identified in a human donor in good health. Some libraries in this study had Jurkat cell RNA spiked in. Material for sequencing was naive CD8+ T cells from blood, with Jurkat cell RNA spiked in. Subset denoted: FACS-sorted CD8+CD4-CCR7+CD45RA+ naive T cells. The CDR3 here is CASSRTGPGANVLTF. Here the CDR3 DNA reads TGTGCCAGCAGCCGGACAGGGCCTGGGGCCAACGTCCTGACTTTC.